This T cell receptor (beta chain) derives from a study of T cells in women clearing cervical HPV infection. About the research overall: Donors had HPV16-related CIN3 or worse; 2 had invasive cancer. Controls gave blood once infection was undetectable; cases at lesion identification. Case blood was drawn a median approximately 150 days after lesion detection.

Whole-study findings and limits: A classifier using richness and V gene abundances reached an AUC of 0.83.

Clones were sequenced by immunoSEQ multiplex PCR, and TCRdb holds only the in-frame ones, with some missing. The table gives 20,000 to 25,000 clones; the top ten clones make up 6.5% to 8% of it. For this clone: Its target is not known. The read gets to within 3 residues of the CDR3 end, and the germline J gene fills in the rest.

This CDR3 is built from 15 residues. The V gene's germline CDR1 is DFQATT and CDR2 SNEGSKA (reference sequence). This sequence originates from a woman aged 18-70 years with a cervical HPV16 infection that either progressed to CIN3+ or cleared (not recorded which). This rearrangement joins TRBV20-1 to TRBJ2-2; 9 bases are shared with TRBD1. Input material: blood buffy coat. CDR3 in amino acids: CSASPGTGPYSPLFF. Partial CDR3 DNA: TGCAGTGCTAGCCCCGGGACAGGGCCGTATTCGCCG.